Sequencing of this T cell receptor (beta chain) was carried out in a study of blood T cell repertoires in COVID-19. Study details: Material from acute and convalescent COVID-19 was sourced from the United States, Italy and Spain. In each case, the material was cDNA or gDNA derived from T cells, B-cell-depleted T cells, or PBMCs.

Assay used: immunoSEQ multiplex PCR; TCRdb lists only in-frame clones, some missing. The profile shows under 350,000 clones, around nine tenths of them singletons. V was cut by 2 bases and J by 5 bases, with 6 bases left in between. Germline assignment: CDR1 LGHDT and CDR2 YNNKEL (reference sequence). This CDR3 spans 12 amino acids. This chain links TRBV3-1 (or the pseudogene TRBV3-2) with TRBJ2-5; D unresolved. The clonotype comes from a man in his 60s who had recovered from COVID-19. The sample was PBMCs or T cells enriched from blood (not recorded which). CDR3: CASSQIQETQYF. The CDR3 nucleotides are TGTGCCAGCAGCCAAATTCAGGAGACCCAGTACTTC.